The 10 T cell receptor beta chains below all came from one sample that was sequenced in a study of CD8+ T cells in alopecia areata. Indicated treatment: oral pan-JAK inhibitor, 5-10 mg twice daily. cDNA reverse transcribed from extracted RNA served as the sequencing template. Assay: immunoSEQ multiplex PCR; the TCRdb copy retains only in-frame clones and omits some. This sample has 110,000 to 150,000 clones, with roughly 86% found just once. Here the sequenced sample was CD8+ T cells sorted from blood, taken at week 4, from a patient treated with tofacitinib. Receptors originate from a human donor with alopecia areata.

This clone was detected once. The rearrangement links TRBV12-5 to TRBJ2-1; D not certain. Germline V gene data show CDR1 as LGHNT and CDR2 as FRNRAP. The CDR3 runs to 11 residues. V lost 4 bases and J 8 bases, leaving 6 bases between the germline ends. The CDR3 region is CASGSHDEQFF. CDR3 DNA sequence: TGTGCTAGTGGTTCGCATGATGAGCAGTTCTTC.

The J gene is TRBJ2-1, the V gene TRBV6-5, with TRBD2 as a possible D gene (5 bases). V lost 0 bases and J lost 2, with 11 bases in between. The germline V gene has CDR1 MNHEY and CDR2 SVGAGI. CDR3 length: 16 residues. The CDR3 bases are TGTGCCAGCAGTTACTCGACGGGCGGGCCCTACAATGAGCAGTTCTTC. Its protein product is CASSYSTGGPYNEQFF.

This chain uses TRBV5-4 with TRBJ1-1, with unresolved D. Germline CDR1 reads SGHNT; CDR2 reads YYREEE (reference sequence). With 0 bases removed from V and 4 bases from J, the gap between germline ends came to 7 bases. The CDR3 contains 13 residues. As DNA, the CDR3 is TGTGCCAGCAGCTTGGGGGAACTCACTGAAGCTTTCTTT. It is translated as CASSLGELTEAFF.

The chain combines TRBV27 with TRBJ2-7; 8 nucleotides agree with TRBD1. The CDR3 loop spans 16 amino acids. CDR1 MNHEY and CDR2 SMNVEV come from the germline V gene (reference sequence). With 3 bases clipped from V and 3 bases from J, the junction kept 10 bases outside the gene matches. The CDR3, as DNA: TGTGCCAGCAGTTTTTTAGGACAGGGCAAATTCTACGAGCAGTACTTC. It codes for CASSFLGQGKFYEQYF.

The CDR3: CASSHSQGADTQYF. CDR3 bases: TGTGCCAGCAGCCATTCACAGGGGGCAGATACGCAGTATTTT. The chain couples TRBV7-9 to TRBJ2-3; TRBD1 aligns across 8 bases. There are 14 residues in the CDR3. Looked up from germline, CDR1 is SEHNR and CDR2 is FQNEAQ (reference sequence). With 5 bases clipped from V and 4 bases from J, the junction kept 5 bases outside the gene matches. The full variable domain, its missing parts supplied by reference TRBV7-9 and TRBJ2-3, is DTGVSQNPRHKITKRGQNVTFRCDPISEHNRLYWYRQTLGQGPEFLTYFQNEAQLEKSRLLSDRFSAERPKGSFSTLEIQRTEQGDSAMYLCASSHSQGADTQYFGPGTRLTVL.

J is TRBJ2-7 and V is TRBV7-9, with D possibly matching TRBD1 (7 bases). The germline gives CDR1 SEHNR, CDR2 FQNEAQ (reference sequence). The CDR3 is 17 residues long. V shed 5 bases and J shed 2 bases, with 22 bases lying between them. DNA of the CDR3: TGTGCCAGCAGCAGCCCCCACCCATCAGGGGGGACCTACGAGCAGTACTTC. Translation gives CASSSPHPSGGTYEQYF.

This sequence joins TRBV16 and TRBJ1-2; D is ambiguous. CDR3 length equals 16 residues. V gave up 0 bases and J gave up 0 bases, with 11 bases separating them. Per the germline V gene, CDR1 is KGHSY and CDR2 is FQNENV. The CDR3 spells CASSQSGGRTNYGYTF. CDR3 in DNA: TGTGCCAGCAGCCAATCAGGAGGGCGGACTAACTATGGCTACACCTTC.

V and J are TRBV19 and TRBJ2-7; no clear D. The CDR3 spans 13 residues. Germline V gene sequence: CDR1 LNHDA, CDR2 SQIVND (reference sequence). V shed 3 bases and J shed 3 bases, with 9 bases lying between them. CDR3 nucleotides: TGTGCCAGTAGTATGGGATTGTTCTACGAGCAGTACTTC. Translating gives CASSMGLFYEQYF.

This clone was seen a single time. V usage is TRBV5-4 and J usage is TRBJ2-7; possible D gene TRBD1, 6 bases. This CDR3 has 16 amino acids. The V end lost 3 bases, the J end lost 0 bases, and 16 bases lay between the germline ends. Germline values: CDR1 SGHNT, CDR2 YYREEE (reference sequence). The CDR3 loop is CASSWAPGQSSYEQYF. The CDR3, as DNA: TGTGCCAGCAGCTGGGCCCCCGGACAGAGCTCCTACGAGCAGTACTTC.

About this clone: The junction and the germline gene differ at one end; a read error may be behind it. J is TRBJ1-1 and V is TRBV5-6; 8 bases are shared with TRBD1. Germline CDR1 and CDR2: SGHDT and YYEEEE. The CDR3 is 12 amino acids. CDR3 sequence: CASSLGTGGAFF. CDR3 nucleotides: TGTGCCAGCAGTTTGGGAACAGGGGGAGCTTTCTTT. Based on the CDR3 plus reference TRBV5-6 and TRBJ1-1, the full variable domain is DAGVTQSPTHLIKTRGQQVTLRCSPKSGHDTVSWYQQALGQGPQFIFQYYEEEERQRGNFPDRFSGHQFPNYSSELNVNALLLGDSALYLCASSLGTGGAFFGQGTRLTVV.